The source of this TCR beta chain is a study of OX40 agonist ivuxolimab in advanced cancers. CDR1 SNHLY and CDR2 FYNNEI come from the germline V gene. Trimming stripped 4 bases from V and 4 bases from J, with 7 bases between. This CDR3 comprises 12 residues. Sequenced by immunoSEQ multiplex PCR; TCRdb stores in-frame clones only, minus some. Of tens of thousands of clones listed, roughly 91% are singletons. This chain joins TRBV2 and TRBJ1-2; D is uncertain. The receptor was derived from an adult with an advanced solid tumor such as melanoma, head and neck, liver or kidney cancer. The sequencing here drew on CD4+ or CD8+ T cells sorted from blood, taken in a trial of the OX40 agonist ivuxolimab. CDR3: CASSGISYGYTF. CDR3 in DNA: TGTGCCAGCAGTGGTATCAGCTATGGCTACACCTTC.